These 29 T cell receptor beta chains share one sample of origin, sequenced in a study of cytomegalovirus exposure and HLA in healthy donors. PCR amplification relied on 60 Vbeta primers (plus 13 Jbeta primers). Data came from immunoSEQ multiplex PCR; TCRdb stores just in-frame clones and leaves some out. This sample's clone table lists some 75,000 clones. The specimen was PBMCs. The receptors come from a boy younger than 18 in good health and CMV-seronegative.

The chain combines TRBV15 with TRBJ2-7, with D hard to call. Germline V gene sequence: CDR1 LNHNV, CDR2 YYDKDF (reference sequence). CDR3 size: 13 residues. Trimming shortened V by 0 bases and J by 1 base, and 4 bases separated the two germline ends. CDR3 protein: CATSRDRSYEQYF. The CDR3 nucleotides are TGTGCCACCAGCAGAGATCGGTCCTACGAGCAGTACTTC.

The gene calls are TRBV19 and TRBJ1-2; possibly TRBD1 for D (5 bases). Between the trimmed V and J ends, which lost 5 bases and 6 bases, there was a span of 13 bases. The CDR3 sequence is 13 residues long. Germline V gene data show CDR1 as LNHDA and CDR2 as SQIVND (reference sequence). In DNA form, the CDR3 reads TGTGCCAGTAGTTTTTTCCTGACAGATGGCTACACCTTC. It encodes CASSFFLTDGYTF.

V and J are TRBV4-2 and TRBJ2-7; D possibly corresponds to TRBD2 (6 bases). This CDR3 spans 16 amino acids. Trimming took 4 bases from V and 3 from J, leaving 19 bases between them. Germline assignment: CDR1 LGHNA and CDR2 YNFKEQ. CDR3 coding DNA: TGTGCCAGCAGCCGAGGGGTCCGGGGGAAGAACTACGAGCAGTACTTC. It specifies CASSRGVRGKNYEQYF.

The chain recombines TRBV14 with TRBJ2-7; TRBD2 aligns across 13 bases. The CDR3 has 17 amino acids. Unmatched junction bases numbered 8, after V lost 2 bases and J lost 4 bases. Per germline, CDR1 SGHDN and CDR2 FVKESK. The CDR3 is CASSQNTTSGRVYEQYF. In DNA form, the CDR3 reads TGTGCCAGCAGCCAAAATACAACTAGCGGGAGGGTATACGAGCAGTACTTC.

This CDR3 reads CASSLEVSGGEKLFF. The CDR3 DNA is TGTGCCAGCAGCTTGGAGGTCTCAGGGGGTGAAAAACTGTTTTTT. The V gene is TRBV5-4, the J gene TRBJ1-4; 7 bases agree with TRBD1. The CDR3 spans 15 residues. From germline, CDR1 is SGHNT and CDR2 YYREEE (reference sequence). With 0 bases clipped from V and 7 bases from J, the junction kept 6 bases outside the gene matches.

The rearrangement links TRBV6-1 to TRBJ1-5, with D perhaps TRBD1 (6 bases). The CDR3 runs to 18 residues. CDR1 and CDR2 from the germline V gene are MNHNS and SASEGT. V lost 2 bases and J 1 base, leaving 18 bases between the germline ends. The DNA for the CDR3 is TGTGCCAGCAGTGAAAGAGGCAGGGGCTTGGGAAGCAATCAGCCCCAGCATTTT. This sequence encodes CASSERGRGLGSNQPQHF.

This CDR3 reads CAWSGGHRQETQYF. The DNA of the CDR3 is TGTGCCTGGAGTGGGGGACATAGACAAGAGACCCAGTACTTC. The gene calls are TRBV30 and TRBJ2-5; TRBD1 might be the D (6 bases). Trimming cost V 1 base and J 2 bases, with 11 bases left between them. CDR3 length equals 14 residues. Looked up from germline, CDR1 is GTSNPN and CDR2 is SVGIG (reference sequence).

The chain couples TRBV30 to TRBJ2-1; D might be TRBD2 (6 bases). The CDR3 totals 13 residues. With 3 bases removed from V and 9 bases from J, the gap between germline ends came to 15 bases. The V gene's germline CDR1 is GTSNPN and CDR2 SVGIG (reference sequence). The DNA for the CDR3 is TGTGCCTGGAGGAAAACGGGAGTAGGTGAGCAGTTCTTC. Its translation: CAWRKTGVGEQFF.

V is TRBV19 and J is TRBJ1-5; D is unclear. Germline V lookup: CDR1 LNHDA, CDR2 SQIVND (reference sequence). The CDR3 runs to 12 residues. V lost 8 bases to trimming and J lost 3 bases, with 8 bases between them. For the CDR3, the DNA is TGTGCCAGTTTCAGGCTCAATCAGCCCCAGCATTTT. Translating it yields CASFRLNQPQHF.

The chain couples TRBV11-2 to TRBJ2-1, with D possibly matching TRBD2 (6 bases). CDR3 length equals 16 residues. Germline CDR1 is SGHAT and CDR2 is FQNNGV. The germline V and J ends were trimmed by 5 bases and 7 bases, with 21 bases remaining between them. CDR3 protein: CASSITAGTLENEQFF. The CDR3 DNA reads as TGTGCCAGCAGCATCACCGCCGGGACTCTAGAGAATGAGCAGTTCTTC.

V and J are TRBV5-1 and TRBJ1-1, with a weak D call TRBD1 (5 bases). V was shortened by 0 bases and J by 3 bases, with 24 bases between the two germline ends. Germline lookup yields CDR1 SGHRS and CDR2 YFSETQ. This CDR3 is built from 19 residues. The CDR3 region is CASSLDPPGGWLSDTEAFF. In DNA form, the CDR3 reads TGCGCCAGCAGCTTGGACCCTCCGGGGGGTTGGTTATCTGACACTGAAGCTTTCTTT.

The chain uses TRBV19 and TRBJ2-7; 7 bases map to TRBD1. The CDR3 is 15 residues long. The trim removed 5 bases at V and 3 bases at J, leaving 10 bases unmatched. The V gene's germline CDR1 is LNHDA and CDR2 SQIVND (reference sequence). The CDR3 reads CASSPGQASSYEQYF. DNA for the CDR3: TGTGCCAGTAGTCCCGGACAGGCCTCAAGCTACGAGCAGTACTTC.

The V call is TRBV18, the J call TRBJ1-1; D call uncertain. The V end was cut by 4 bases, the J end by 1 base, with 7 bases between. Germline loops: CDR1 KGHSH, CDR2 LQKENI. The CDR3 has 13 amino acids. The CDR3 reads CASSLHRNTEAFF. The CDR3 DNA reads as TGTGCCAGCTCACTCCACAGGAACACTGAAGCTTTCTTT.

The chain has TRBV19 and TRBJ2-3, with 7 positions matching TRBD2. The CDR3 extends over 15 amino acids. Per the germline V gene, CDR1 is LNHDA and CDR2 is SQIVND (reference sequence). V trimming: 6 bases; J trimming: 0 bases; junction bases outside the gene matches: 6. CDR3 in amino acids: CASRSLAVSTDTQYF. The DNA of the CDR3 is TGTGCCAGTAGAAGCCTAGCGGTAAGCACAGATACGCAGTATTTT.

This sequence joins TRBV4-2 and TRBJ1-2, with no clear D. The ends were cut back, 3 bases at V and 8 bases at J, with 16 bases in the middle. The CDR3 runs 14 residues. Germline V lookup: CDR1 LGHNA, CDR2 YNFKEQ. The chain's CDR3 is CASSQKRDVGGYTF. In nucleotides, the CDR3 is TGTGCCAGCAGCCAGAAGAGGGATGTTGGGGGCTACACCTTC.

The chain couples TRBV19 to TRBJ1-1; a weak D match, TRBD1 (5 bases). The germline V gene has CDR1 LNHDA and CDR2 SQIVND (reference sequence). This CDR3 is 13 amino acids long. V was shortened by 5 bases and J by 1 base, with 8 bases between the two germline ends. The CDR3 region is CASSSGQNTEAFF. CDR3 DNA sequence: TGTGCCAGTAGTTCCGGACAGAACACTGAAGCTTTCTTT.

The CDR3 region has the DNA TGTGCCAGCAGCTCGCGACGAGGGACTGAAGCTTTCTTT. Protein product: CASSSRRGTEAFF. The rearrangement uses TRBV7-8 and TRBJ1-1, with D unresolved. The CDR3 sequence is 13 residues long. V shed 4 bases and J shed 5 bases, with 11 bases lying between them. Germline CDR1 reads SGHVS; CDR2 reads FQNEAQ.

This chain connects TRBV10-1 to TRBJ2-1, with TRBD2 matching over 7 bases. The V segment lost 4 bases and the J segment 4 bases; nucleotides outside the gene matches: 13. Germline values: CDR1 WNHNN, CDR2 SYGVQD (reference sequence). There are 17 residues in the CDR3. The CDR3 protein is CASSGICGGRLYNEQFF. DNA of the CDR3: TGCGCCAGCAGTGGGATTTGCGGCGGGAGACTATACAATGAGCAGTTCTTC.

This chain joins TRBV12-5 and TRBJ1-6; 7 bases line up with TRBD1. Trimming cost V 6 bases and J 7 bases; bases outside gene matches: 6. Germline V gene data show CDR1 as LGHNT and CDR2 as FRNRAP. The CDR3 covers 14 residues. CDR3 residues: CASGPGQKNSPLHF. CDR3 DNA sequence: TGTGCTAGTGGCCCGGGACAGAAGAATTCACCCCTCCACTTT.

The chain links TRBV28 to TRBJ1-1, with 7 positions matching TRBD1. This CDR3 is built from 13 residues. Germline CDR1 is MDHEN and CDR2 is SYDVKM. Here the CDR3 reads CSTGTQMNTEAFF. DNA for the CDR3: TGTTCGACAGGGACCCAAATGAACACTGAAGCTTTCTTT.

This chain uses TRBV7-9 with TRBJ1-2; TRBD1 agrees at 9 bases. V lost 3 bases to trimming and J lost 6 bases; unmatched junction nucleotides: 14. The CDR3 has 17 residues. The germline V gene encodes CDR1 SEHNR and CDR2 FQNEAQ (reference sequence). The CDR3 bases are TGTGCCAGCAGCTTTCCAATCCGGGGACAGGGACGAGATGGCTACACCTTC. The encoded protein is CASSFPIRGQGRDGYTF. Filled out from reference TRBV7-9 and TRBJ1-2, the complete variable domain reads DTGVSQNPRHKITKRGQNVTFRCDPISEHNRLYWYRQTLGQGPEFLTYFQNEAQLEKSRLLSDRFSAERPKGSFSTLEIQRTEQGDSAMYLCASSFPIRGQGRDGYTFGSGTRLTVV.

V usage is TRBV4-1 and J usage is TRBJ1-4; D might be TRBD1 (5 bases). V was shortened by 0 bases and J by 10 bases, with 21 bases between the two germline ends. This CDR3 spans 17 amino acids. Germline CDR1 is MGHRA and CDR2 is YSYEKL. CDR3 nucleotide sequence: TGCGCCAGCAGCCAAGATGCCCCCCAGGGCTGGAATACAAAACTGTTTTTT. Protein product: CASSQDAPQGWNTKLFF.

The rearrangement joins TRBV4-1 to TRBJ1-4; D might be TRBD1 (5 bases). Trimming pared 7 bases from V and 8 bases from J, leaving 11 bases between. Germline values: CDR1 MGHRA, CDR2 YSYEKL. The CDR3 contains 12 residues. Written as DNA, the CDR3 is TGCGCCAGCAACTCTGGGGCCGAAAAACTGTTTTTT. Protein product: CASNSGAEKLFF.

V is TRBV13 and J is TRBJ1-2; 7 bases agree with TRBD1. From germline, CDR1 is PRHDT and CDR2 FYEKMQ (reference sequence). Germline trimming cut 4 bases from V and 5 bases from J; bases unmatched to any gene: 4. The CDR3 totals 13 residues. The CDR3 loop is CASSSGQVYGYTF. Written as DNA, the CDR3 is TGTGCCAGCAGCTCCGGACAGGTATATGGCTACACCTTC. Looking up the rest from reference TRBV13 and TRBJ1-2 gives the full variable domain: AAGVIQSPRHLIKEKRETATLKCYPIPRHDTVYWYQQGPGQDPQFLISFYEKMQSDKGSIPDRFSAQQFSDYHSELNMSSLELGDSALYFCASSSGQVYGYTFGSGTRLTVV.

The genes are TRBV12-5 and TRBJ2-7; D is unclear. V was pared by 7 bases and J by 0 bases, with 10 bases between. CDR1 LGHNT and CDR2 FRNRAP come from the germline V gene. The CDR3 contains 13 residues. The CDR3 loop reads CASAPGGSYEQYF. CDR3 DNA: TGTGCTAGTGCCCCCGGCGGCTCCTACGAGCAGTACTTC.

Turning to this clone: The junction differs from germline at one of its ends, possibly a read error. V is TRBV29-1 and J is TRBJ2-5, with 7 nucleotides matching TRBD2. The germline CDR1 and CDR2 sequences are SQVTM and ANQGSEA. The CDR3 consists of 11 residues. The CDR3 region has the DNA TGCAGCCTAGCGGTCCAAGAGAACCAGTACTTC. This codes for CSLAVQENQYF.

The gene calls are TRBV10-2 and TRBJ1-1, with 8 nucleotides matching TRBD1. This CDR3 is built from 15 residues. V trimming: 7 bases; J trimming: 6 bases; junction bases outside the gene matches: 13. The germline gives CDR1 WSHSY, CDR2 SAAADI. CDR3 sequence (DNA): TGCGCCAGCACCCCCAAACCAGGGGGCTCGGCTGAAGCTTTCTTT. Protein sequence: CASTPKPGGSAEAFF.

The chain couples TRBV29-1 to TRBJ1-2; 12 bases match TRBD1. Trimming cost V 6 bases and J 9 bases; bases outside gene matches: 11. There are 14 residues in the CDR3. Germline CDR1 is SQVTM and CDR2 is ANQGSEA. The CDR3 sequence is CSVGTGTGGSRYTF. The DNA for the CDR3 is TGCAGCGTCGGAACCGGGACAGGGGGCTCGCGCTACACCTTC.

This chain joins TRBV5-1 and TRBJ2-5; 9 bases are a match to TRBD1. The CDR3 covers 14 residues. The ends lost 2 bases at V and 3 bases at J; junction bases unmatched: 2. Per the germline V gene, CDR1 is SGHRS and CDR2 is YFSETQ. The CDR3 DNA is TGCGCCAGCAGCTTTGGGACAGGGAAAGAGACCCAGTACTTC. Its translation is CASSFGTGKETQYF.